Shown below are 31 T cell receptor beta chains from a single sample sequenced in a study of cytomegalovirus exposure and HLA in healthy donors. PCR amplification relied on 60 Vbeta primers (plus 13 Jbeta primers). Profiled with immunoSEQ multiplex PCR; TCRdb holds only in-frame clones, not every one. The sample carries about 120,000 clones, over 60% recorded once. The source material was PBMCs. The receptors here all came from a female donor in good health and CMV-seronegative.

The chain recombines TRBV25-1 with TRBJ1-6; D remains unclear. V was clipped by 7 bases and J by 3 bases, with 10 bases between them. Germline V lookup: CDR1 MGHDK, CDR2 SYGVNS. The CDR3 has 14 residues. CDR3 sequence reads: CASTREDYNSPLHF. CDR3 coding DNA: TGTGCCAGCACGCGGGAGGACTATAATTCACCCCTCCACTTT.

V is TRBV27 and J is TRBJ2-2; 9 positions match TRBD1. The CDR3 covers 19 residues. Trimming took 5 bases from V and 2 from J; bases not matched to a gene: 15. Germline CDR1 is MNHEY and CDR2 is SMNVEV (reference sequence). CDR3 nucleotide sequence: TGTGCCAGCAGTCTCTCGTTGATGGGGACAGGGCTTAACACCGGGGAGCTGTTTTTT. Protein product: CASSLSLMGTGLNTGELFF.

J is TRBJ2-7 and V is TRBV7-9, with D possibly TRBD2 on 5 matching bases. The CDR3 covers 16 residues. In germline, CDR1 is SEHNR, CDR2 FQNEAQ (reference sequence). V shed 6 bases and J shed 7 bases, with 25 bases lying between them. CDR3 bases: TGTGCCAGCAGGGGGTCTTCGGGATCCGGTCCAGGTGAGCAGTACTTC. Protein sequence: CASRGSSGSGPGEQYF.

The J gene is TRBJ2-3, the V gene TRBV10-3, with D possibly being TRBD2 (6 bases). Trimming took 5 bases from V and 0 from J, leaving 15 bases between them. This CDR3 is 16 amino acids long. CDR1 ENHRY and CDR2 SYGVKD come from the germline V gene. Here the CDR3 reads CAISISGSPSTDTQYF. The DNA of the CDR3 is TGTGCCATCAGTATTAGCGGTTCGCCTAGCACAGATACGCAGTATTTT.

In this sample, this clone turned up once. This chain connects TRBV21-1 to TRBJ2-7; the table names TRBD2, a call not compared with the DNA. TRBV21-1 is described as a pseudogene. This CDR3 comprises 18 residues. CDR3 nucleotide sequence: TGTGCCAGCAGCAAGGGTAGCGACGGGGGGCCCCTTGACTACGAGCAGTACTTC. Its protein product is CASSKGSDGGPLDYEQYF.

J is TRBJ1-2 and V is TRBV4-3, with D unclear. CDR3 length: 18 residues. Trimming pared 2 bases from V and 0 bases from J, leaving 19 bases between. The germline CDR1 and CDR2 sequences are LGHNA and YSLEER. CDR3 DNA: TGCGCCAGCAGCCAAATCCGTTATCAGGAACCAGCTAACTATGGCTACACCTTC. Translated: CASSQIRYQEPANYGYTF.

V gene TRBV18 combines with J gene TRBJ2-3, with D perhaps matching TRBD1 (5 bases). The CDR3 has 14 residues. Trimming cost V 2 bases and J 3 bases, with 9 bases left between them. Germline values: CDR1 KGHSH, CDR2 LQKENI. The CDR3 DNA reads as TGTGCCAGCTCACCAGGGGCCTGGACAGATACGCAGTATTTT. Translated, it gives CASSPGAWTDTQYF.

The chain carries TRBV9 and TRBJ2-7; D perhaps matches TRBD2 (7 bases). Germline CDR1 and CDR2: SGDLS and YYNGEE. This CDR3 is built from 15 residues. The V end lost 7 bases, the J end lost 2 bases, and 19 bases lay between the germline ends. The CDR3, as DNA: TGTGCCAGCGGGAGGGGGGGGCAGGCCACCTACGAGCAGTACTTC. This codes for CASGRGGQATYEQYF.

This chain links TRBV7-8 with TRBJ1-5; 10 positions agree with TRBD1. The J segment lost 2 bases and the V segment lost 1 base, leaving 5 bases of the junction unmatched. The CDR3 is made up of 17 amino acids. Germline V gene sequence: CDR1 SGHVS, CDR2 FQNEAQ. This CDR3 reads CASSLGTGTGGNQPQHF. CDR3 sequence (DNA): TGTGCCAGCAGCTTAGGCACCGGGACAGGGGGCAATCAGCCCCAGCATTTT.

CDR3 coding DNA: TGTGCCAGCAGCGTAGCCGTGACAGCGCAAGAAGCTTTCTTT. Translated, it gives CASSVAVTAQEAFF. The gene calls are TRBV9 and TRBJ1-1; weak D call: TRBD1 (5 bases). The CDR3 spans 14 residues. Trimming removed 0 bases at V and 8 bases at J, with 14 bases between. Germline CDR1 and CDR2: SGDLS and YYNGEE. The variable domain in full, with the rest retrieved from reference TRBV9 and TRBJ1-1, is DSGVTQTPKHLITATGQRVTLRCSPRSGDLSVYWYQQSLDQGLQFLIQYYNGEERAKGNILERFSAQQFPDLHSELNLSSLELGDSALYFCASSVAVTAQEAFFGQGTRLTVV.

This clone was recorded once. This chain joins TRBV23-1 and TRBJ1-5; the D is unclear. TRBV23-1 falls under the ORF class, with uncertain function. The ends were cut back, 10 bases at V and 5 bases at J, with 18 bases in the middle. CDR3 length: 14 residues. In nucleotides, the CDR3 is TGCGCCACCACGATCGGTGGAGGGTATCAGCCCCAGCATTTT. It codes for CATTIGGGYQPQHF.

This clone was seen a single time. The chain is built from TRBV4-1 and TRBJ2-3; D is perhaps TRBD1 (6 bases). The CDR3 loop spans 22 amino acids. Deletions cut 4 bases from V and 1 base from J, with 33 bases between. Germline V gene sequence: CDR1 MGHRA, CDR2 YSYEKL. The CDR3 region has the DNA TGCGCCAGCAGCCCACTGAACAACCCCCGGGGTCGGACAGATTATGGCACAGATACGCAGTATTTT. Translation: CASSPLNNPRGRTDYGTDTQYF.

This sequence joins TRBV25-1 and TRBJ1-1; TRBD1 matches at 7 bases. J was trimmed by 0 bases and V by 2 bases; bases with no gene match: 3. Germline-derived CDR1 and CDR2 are MGHDK and SYGVNS. The CDR3 consists of 15 residues. CDR3 sequence (DNA): TGTGCCAGCAGTGAACAGGGGGATATGAACACTGAAGCTTTCTTT. Protein product: CASSEQGDMNTEAFF.

The chain employs TRBV7-9 and TRBJ1-4; TRBD1 matches 11 bases. The V segment lost 4 bases and the J segment 6 bases; nucleotides outside the gene matches: 4. Germline-derived CDR1 and CDR2 are SEHNR and FQNEAQ (reference sequence). This CDR3 contains 15 residues. CDR3 protein: CASSWTGGMDEKLFF. DNA for the CDR3: TGTGCCAGCAGCTGGACAGGGGGCATGGATGAAAAACTGTTTTTT.

This rearrangement joins TRBV18 to TRBJ1-1; D possibly corresponds to TRBD1 (6 bases). The V gene lost 4 bases and the J gene lost 1 base, with 7 bases spanning the gap. This CDR3 contains 13 residues. Germline V gives CDR1 KGHSH, CDR2 LQKENI. The DNA of the CDR3 is TGTGCCAGCTCACAGGGACAGAACACTGAAGCTTTCTTT. This codes for CASSQGQNTEAFF.

The chain uses TRBV30 and TRBJ2-7, with D tentatively TRBD2 (7 bases). The CDR3 runs to 14 residues. Trimming shortened V by 0 bases and J by 4 bases, and 13 bases separated the two germline ends. Germline V gene sequence: CDR1 GTSNPN, CDR2 SVGIG (reference sequence). The CDR3 nucleotides are TGTGCCTGGAGTGTCGAAAGCGGGACATACGAGCAGTACTTC. It yields the protein CAWSVESGTYEQYF. The variable domain in full, completed from reference TRBV30 and TRBJ2-7, reads SQTIHQWPATLVQPVGSPLSLECTVEGTSNPNLYWYRQAAGRGLQLLFYSVGIGQISSEVPQNLSASRPQDRQFILSSKKLLLSDSGFYLCAWSVESGTYEQYFGPGTRLTVT.

The rearrangement links TRBV9 to TRBJ2-1; TRBD1 is a possible D gene (5 bases). Per the germline V gene, CDR1 is SGDLS and CDR2 is YYNGEE. V lost 4 bases to trimming and J lost 5 bases, with 22 bases between them. This CDR3 region has 17 residues. CDR3 residues: CASSRTPSVVPNNEQFF. CDR3 bases: TGTGCCAGCAGCCGGACACCGAGCGTAGTACCGAACAATGAGCAGTTCTTC.

The sample holds a few counts of this clone. The chain has TRBV2 and TRBJ1-1, with a tentative D call TRBD1 (6 bases). V lost 7 bases to trimming and J lost 2 bases, with 11 bases between them. Germline values: CDR1 SNHLY, CDR2 FYNNEI. CDR3 length: 13 residues. The CDR3 spells CASIIQGNTEAFF. CDR3 DNA: TGTGCCAGCATCATACAGGGTAACACTGAAGCTTTCTTT.

Note on this clone: In the same sample, other DNA sequences code for this CDR3. The CDR3 loop reads CASSLVRAGAGSGNTIYF. CDR3 nucleotide sequence: TGTGCCAGCAGCTTAGTACGTGCAGGGGCGGGCTCTGGAAACACCATATATTTT. The chain has TRBV7-9 and TRBJ1-3, with a tentative D call TRBD1 (6 bases). The CDR3 sequence is 18 residues long. Trimming pared 1 base from V and 0 bases from J, leaving 16 bases between. The germline V gene encodes CDR1 SEHNR and CDR2 FQNEAQ (reference sequence).

This clone has just a few counts. This chain's CDR3 is CASTTTGRNQPQHF. As DNA, the CDR3 is TGTGCCAGCACAACGACAGGGCGCAATCAGCCCCAGCATTTT. This chain uses TRBV6-1 with TRBJ1-5, with 7 bases fitting TRBD1. From germline, CDR1 is MNHNS and CDR2 SASEGT. V was pared by 7 bases and J by 2 bases, with 5 bases of the junction left unmatched. The CDR3 consists of 14 residues.

The chain employs TRBV5-5 and TRBJ1-2; no definite D call. V was clipped by 2 bases and J by 5 bases, with 19 bases between them. Germline values: CDR1 SGHKS, CDR2 YYEKEE (reference sequence). This CDR3 is 16 amino acids long. Here the CDR3 DNA reads TGTGCCAGCAGCTTCACAGCAACAAGGGAGCTTTATGGCTACACCTTC. Its protein is CASSFTATRELYGYTF.

This rearrangement joins TRBV7-9 to TRBJ2-1, with 11 positions matching TRBD1. Trimming took 5 bases from V and 4 from J; bases not matched to a gene: 4. This CDR3 has 15 amino acids. Germline V gene data show CDR1 as SEHNR and CDR2 as FQNEAQ (reference sequence). CDR3 in DNA: TGTGCCAGCAGCCGGGACAGGGGGACTTACAATGAGCAGTTCTTC. Amino acid sequence: CASSRDRGTYNEQFF.

The V call is TRBV9, the J call TRBJ1-6; TRBD1 agrees at 8 bases. Losses at the gene ends were 5 bases for V and 9 bases for J; bases not matched to a gene: 4. The CDR3 is 13 amino acids. Germline values: CDR1 SGDLS, CDR2 YYNGEE. The CDR3 DNA is TGTGCCAGCAGTGGACAGGGTAGTTCACCCCTCCACTTT. Protein product: CASSGQGSSPLHF.

This clone was seen a single time. The V gene is TRBV9, the J gene TRBJ1-4, with 9 bases aligning to TRBD1. Germline-derived CDR1 and CDR2 are SGDLS and YYNGEE. V lost 3 bases, J lost 4 bases, and 13 bases stayed unmatched. This CDR3 comprises 18 residues. This CDR3 reads CASSAGTGRVNVNEKLFF. In nucleotides, the CDR3 is TGTGCCAGCAGCGCCGGGACAGGGAGGGTGAACGTTAATGAAAAACTGTTTTTT. Variable domain in full (rest from reference TRBV9 and TRBJ1-4): DSGVTQTPKHLITATGQRVTLRCSPRSGDLSVYWYQQSLDQGLQFLIQYYNGEERAKGNILERFSAQQFPDLHSELNLSSLELGDSALYFCASSAGTGRVNVNEKLFFGSGTQLSVL.

This clone was counted a few times. The chain joins TRBV5-4 to TRBJ2-7; tentatively, D is TRBD1 (6 bases). The CDR3 length is 17 residues. V dropped 1 base and J dropped 2 bases, with 19 bases sitting between them. The germline V gene encodes CDR1 SGHNT and CDR2 YYREEE (reference sequence). The CDR3 DNA is TGTGCCAGCAGCTTGAGACATTCAAGGGGACAAGCCTACGAGCAGTACTTC. Residues: CASSLRHSRGQAYEQYF. The entire variable domain, with the rest obtained from reference TRBV5-4 and TRBJ2-7, is as follows: ETGVTQSPTHLIKTRGQQVTLRCSSQSGHNTVSWYQQALGQGPQFIFQYYREEENGRGNFPPRFSGLQFPNYSSELNVNALELDDSALYLCASSLRHSRGQAYEQYFGPGTRLTVT.

This chain joins TRBV19 and TRBJ1-2; 8 bases map to TRBD1. Trimming took 7 bases from V and 4 from J; bases not matched to a gene: 11. There are 15 residues in the CDR3. CDR1 and CDR2 from the germline V gene are LNHDA and SQIVND (reference sequence). CDR3 DNA sequence: TGTGCCAGTATCCCCGCGGCAGGGGGCGTCTATGGCTACACCTTC. Protein sequence: CASIPAAGGVYGYTF.

The chain couples TRBV6-6 to TRBJ1-5; the D gene is possibly TRBD1 (6 bases). The CDR3 is 13 amino acids. Trimming took 4 bases from V and 6 from J, leaving 10 bases between them. Germline values: CDR1 MNHNY, CDR2 SVGAGI (reference sequence). DNA of the CDR3: TGTGCCAGCAGTTTTGTGGGGGCTCAGCCCCAGCATTTT. Translated, it gives CASSFVGAQPQHF.

The V call is TRBV9, the J call TRBJ2-3, with 11 positions matching TRBD2. The CDR3 consists of 16 residues. J gave up 2 bases and V 5 bases, and 7 bases lay outside the gene matches. Germline V lookup: CDR1 SGDLS, CDR2 YYNGEE. Here the CDR3 reads CASSPTSGGYTDTQYF. DNA of the CDR3: TGTGCCAGCAGTCCAACTAGCGGGGGTTACACAGATACGCAGTATTTT.

This clone appeared once. V gene TRBV30 combines with J gene TRBJ1-5, with TRBD1 identical over 7 bases. The CDR3 extends over 15 amino acids. The V gene end was trimmed by 3 bases and the J gene end by 1 base; junction bases not matched to a gene: 6. Germline CDR1 reads GTSNPN; CDR2 reads SVGIG (reference sequence). The CDR3 spells CAWRPGQQSNQPQHF. CDR3 DNA sequence: TGTGCCTGGAGACCGGGACAGCAAAGCAATCAGCCCCAGCATTTT.

The V gene is TRBV9, the J gene TRBJ2-2; D perhaps matches TRBD2 (5 bases). Trimming left V 4 bases short and J 4 bases short, with 11 bases between. This CDR3 contains 14 residues. The germline V gene encodes CDR1 SGDLS and CDR2 YYNGEE. The CDR3 region is CASSPRVATGELFF. The CDR3 nucleotides read TGTGCCAGCAGCCCGAGGGTGGCCACCGGGGAGCTGTTTTTT.

The CDR3 DNA sequence: TGTGCCAGCAGCCAAGGAACCCTTGGACTAGCGGGGGGGGATGAGCAGTTCTTC. This gives the protein CASSQGTLGLAGGDEQFF. The chain employs TRBV4-2 and TRBJ2-1; 15 bases are a match to TRBD2. The CDR3 spans 18 residues. Germline V gives CDR1 LGHNA, CDR2 YNFKEQ. With 1 base clipped from V and 8 bases from J, the junction kept 9 bases outside the gene matches.